These 10 T cell receptor beta chains came from one sample sequenced in a study of T cell responses to AZD1222 COVID-19 vaccine. Generated by immunoSEQ multiplex PCR, the TCRdb table keeps only in-frame clones and is missing some. Of tens of thousands of clones listed, under 95% are singletons. The sequenced sample was peripheral blood, obtained on day 0 of AZD1222 vaccination. These TCRs come from an adult in good health.

This clone came up once. This rearrangement joins TRBV6-2 or TRBV6-3 to TRBJ1-2, with 10 bases lining up with TRBD1. J gave up 11 bases and V 5 bases, and 8 bases lay outside the gene matches. CDR1 MNHEY and CDR2 SVGEGT come from the germline V gene. CDR3 length equals 13 residues. The CDR3: CASSPTDRGKYTF. The CDR3 coding sequence is TGTGCCAGCAGTCCCACGGACAGGGGGAAGTACACCTTC.

The chain carries TRBV12-3 or TRBV12-4 and TRBJ1-2; the match to TRBD1 covers 9 bases. J was trimmed by 6 bases and V by 3 bases; bases with no gene match: 2. The CDR3 loop spans 13 amino acids. In nucleotides, the CDR3 is TGTGCCAGCAGTTTTGGGACAGGGCATGGCTACACCTTC. This gives the protein CASSFGTGHGYTF.

The CDR3 DNA reads TGCGCCAGCAGCTTGTTCCCCCGGACGGATGGCTACACCTTC. Amino acid sequence: CASSLFPRTDGYTF. The chain combines TRBV5-1 with TRBJ1-2; D gene ambiguous. The V end lost 1 base, the J end lost 6 bases, and 13 bases lay between the germline ends. This CDR3 region has 14 residues. The germline CDR1 and CDR2 sequences are SGHRS and YFSETQ.

The chain combines TRBV18 with TRBJ2-6; D remains unclear. Trimming removed 0 bases at V and 4 bases at J, with 7 bases between. The germline V gene has CDR1 KGHSH and CDR2 LQKENI. This CDR3 is built from 15 residues. The CDR3 DNA reads TGTGCCAGCTCACCACCTAGGGCCGGGGCCAACGTCCTGACTTTC. It is translated as CASSPPRAGANVLTF.

V gene TRBV7-2 combines with J gene TRBJ1-1; tentative D call: TRBD1 (6 bases). V was clipped by 1 base and J by 5 bases, with 14 bases between them. In germline, CDR1 is SGHTA, CDR2 FQGNSA. This CDR3 comprises 15 residues. This CDR3 is CASSLGAGAGTEAFF. As DNA, the CDR3 is TGTGCCAGCAGCTTAGGTGCAGGGGCGGGTACTGAAGCTTTCTTT.

The chain joins TRBV19 to TRBJ1-4, with D perhaps TRBD1 (5 bases). The CDR3 consists of 16 residues. Germline V gene lookup returns CDR1 LNHDA and CDR2 SQIVND (reference sequence). V shed 4 bases and J shed 0 bases, with 12 bases lying between them. The CDR3 loop reads CASSNSQGATNEKLFF. The CDR3 nucleotides are TGTGCCAGTAGTAACTCGCAGGGTGCAACTAATGAAAAACTGTTTTTT.

This clone was counted a few times. The genes are TRBV10-3 and TRBJ1-1; D not certain. V was pared by 3 bases and J by 1 base, with 6 bases between. Germline values: CDR1 ENHRY, CDR2 SYGVKD. CDR3 length: 13 residues. The CDR3 loop is CAISEHENTEAFF. The CDR3 DNA is TGTGCCATCAGTGAACATGAGAACACTGAAGCTTTCTTT.

The chain links TRBV27 to TRBJ1-2; D call uncertain. Between the trimmed V and J ends, which lost 5 bases and 5 bases, there was a span of 18 bases. The CDR3 runs to 15 residues. CDR1 is MNHEY, CDR2 SMNVEV, per germline (reference sequence). The CDR3 nucleotides read TGTGCCAGCAGTCTAAAGGACGATTTGCGGTATGGCTACACCTTC. Amino acids: CASSLKDDLRYGYTF.

V usage is TRBV4-3 and J usage is TRBJ1-1; possible D gene TRBD1, 5 bases. V was cut by 1 base and J by 4 bases, with 10 bases left in between. Germline V gene sequence: CDR1 LGHNA, CDR2 YSLEER. This CDR3 is built from 14 residues. CDR3 in amino acids: CASSQVIRGTEAFF. In DNA, the CDR3 is TGCGCCAGCAGCCAAGTTATAAGGGGCACTGAAGCTTTCTTT.

The V and J genes are TRBV4-3 and TRBJ2-2; 8 nucleotides line up with TRBD1. Germline-derived CDR1 and CDR2 are LGHNA and YSLEER. Germline trimming cut 3 bases from V and 2 bases from J; bases unmatched to any gene: 8. The CDR3 contains 17 residues. CDR3 DNA sequence: TGCGCCAGCAGCCAGGTTCCGGGACAGGTTAACACCGGGGAGCTGTTTTTT. Translation gives CASSQVPGQVNTGELFF.